This T cell receptor beta chain was recovered during a study of OX40 agonist ivuxolimab in advanced cancers. About the study: People who had prior anti-PD-1, anti-PD-L1 or anti-CTLA-4 therapy could take part, and around 40% had some. Broader study findings: Among the lowest peripheral clonal expansion occurred in 0.1-3.0 mg/kg partial responders. Some nonresponders also had low normalized T-cell clonal expansion.

Points on this clone: Antigen specificity is unknown.

The germline V and J ends were trimmed by 5 bases and 3 bases, with 4 bases remaining between them. Germline V CDR1 and CDR2: SNHLY, FYNNEI. The CDR3 consists of 11 residues. Generated by immunoSEQ multiplex PCR, the TCRdb table keeps only in-frame clones and is missing some. This sample has about 70,000 clones, with roughly 86% found just once. The chain is built from TRBV2 and TRBJ2-5; D gene unclear. The receptor was derived from an adult with an advanced solid tumor such as melanoma, head and neck, liver or kidney cancer. Specimen: CD4+ or CD8+ T cells sorted from blood, collected in a trial of the OX40 agonist ivuxolimab. The CDR3 bases are TGTGCCAGCAGTTTTGAAGAGACCCAGTACTTC. It codes for CASSFEETQYF.